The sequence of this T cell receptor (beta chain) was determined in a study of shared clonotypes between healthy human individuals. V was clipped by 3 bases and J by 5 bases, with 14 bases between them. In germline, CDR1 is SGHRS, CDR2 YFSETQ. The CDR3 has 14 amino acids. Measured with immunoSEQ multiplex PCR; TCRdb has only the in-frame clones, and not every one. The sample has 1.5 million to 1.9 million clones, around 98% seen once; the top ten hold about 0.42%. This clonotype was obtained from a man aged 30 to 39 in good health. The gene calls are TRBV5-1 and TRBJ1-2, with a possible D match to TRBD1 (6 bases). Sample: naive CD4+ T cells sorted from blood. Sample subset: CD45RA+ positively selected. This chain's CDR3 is CASSSTTGTYGYTF. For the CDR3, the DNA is TGCGCCAGCAGCTCTACCACCGGGACATATGGCTACACCTTC.